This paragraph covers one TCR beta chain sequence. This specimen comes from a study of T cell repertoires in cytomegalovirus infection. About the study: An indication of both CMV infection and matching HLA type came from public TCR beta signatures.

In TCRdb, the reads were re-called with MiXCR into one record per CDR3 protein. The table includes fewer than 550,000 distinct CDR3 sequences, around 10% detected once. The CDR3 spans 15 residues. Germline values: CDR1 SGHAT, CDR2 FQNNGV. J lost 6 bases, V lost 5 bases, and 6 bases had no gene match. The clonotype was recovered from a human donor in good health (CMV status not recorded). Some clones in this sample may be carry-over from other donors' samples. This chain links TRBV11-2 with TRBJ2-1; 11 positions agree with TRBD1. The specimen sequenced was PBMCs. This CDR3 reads CASSPSGTGGNEQFF. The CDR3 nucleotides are TGTGCCAGCAGCCCTAGTGGGACAGGGGGCAATGAGCAGTTCTTC.